This T cell receptor (beta chain) was recorded in a study of monozygotic twins with inflammatory bowel disease. Study-wide results and limits: No separation of different T cell subtypes was possible. IBD patients, compared with healthy twins, shared fewer clonotypes with others (especially with disease activity).

Amplification of TCRalpha and TCRbeta cDNA involved two nested PCRs that ran for about 15 and 9 cycles. TCRdb re-called the 5' RACE reads; every CDR3 protein appears as one record, without DNA. The specimen's table records roughly 200,000 distinct CDR3 sequences. Of note for this clonotype: What it recognizes is unknown.

The CDR3 is made up of 15 amino acids. CDR1 and CDR2 from the germline V gene are SGHRS and YFSETQ. Isolation of total RNA was performed on whole blood, with no prior T cell sorting. V usage is TRBV5-1 and J usage is TRBJ2-7. Sequenced: blood. The receptor was derived from a human donor with ulcerative colitis or Crohn's disease, or a healthy co-twin of an affected twin (not recorded which). CDR3 protein: CASSLAPAATYEQYF.